The 18 T cell receptor beta chains presented below share a single source sample, sequenced in a study of Tregs in tolerant kidney transplant recipients. Method: immunoSEQ multiplex PCR; TCRdb's copy keeps in-frame clones and lacks some. The data contain about 240,000 clones, about 80% of them seen just once; the ten biggest clones take up about 0.68%. What was sequenced was CD4+ T cells from blood. The source of these receptors is a human donor in good health.

The V call is TRBV10-3, the J call TRBJ1-3; no reliable D call. The V end was cut by 2 bases, the J end by 0 bases, with 11 bases between. The CDR3 runs to 16 residues. CDR1 and CDR2 (germline): ENHRY, SYGVKD. The CDR3 sequence: CAISEPISSSGNTIYF. For the CDR3, the DNA is TGTGCCATCAGTGAGCCTATATCATCCTCTGGAAACACCATATATTTT.

V is TRBV6-5 and J is TRBJ1-1; 8 bases are shared with TRBD1. This CDR3 has 12 amino acids. Germline CDR1 and CDR2: MNHEY and SVGAGI. Trimming at V came to 2 bases and at J to 11 bases, leaving 4 bases not matched to a gene. The CDR3 region is CASSYTTGAAFF. In DNA, the CDR3 is TGTGCCAGCAGTTACACGACAGGGGCCGCTTTCTTT.

V usage is TRBV6-1 and J usage is TRBJ2-4, with 7 positions matching TRBD2. This CDR3 spans 14 amino acids. The germline gives CDR1 MNHNS, CDR2 SASEGT. With V trimmed by 6 bases and J by 0 bases, 2 bases remained unmatched. The CDR3 nucleotides read TGTGCCAGCAGGGGGGGGGTAGCCAAAAACATTCAGTACTTC. Encoded protein: CASRGGVAKNIQYF.

J is TRBJ2-5 and V is TRBV18; 7 nucleotides line up with TRBD1. This CDR3 has 13 amino acids. From germline, CDR1 is KGHSH and CDR2 LQKENI. V lost 4 bases to trimming and J lost 5 bases; unmatched junction nucleotides: 4. The CDR3 region is CASSQGAGETQYF. CDR3 DNA sequence: TGTGCCAGCTCACAGGGGGCTGGGGAGACCCAGTACTTC.

The sample holds a few counts of this clone. The J gene is TRBJ1-3, the V gene TRBV11-2; D possibly corresponds to TRBD1 (5 bases). Germline values: CDR1 SGHAT, CDR2 FQNNGV. The CDR3 sequence is 13 residues long. Trimming cost V 1 base and J 8 bases, with 9 bases left between them. The CDR3 DNA sequence: TGTGCCAGCAGCTTAGGACAGTTAGACACCATATATTTT. Protein product: CASSLGQLDTIYF.

The CDR3 nucleotides are TGTGCCAGCTCACTAAGATCAAGCGGTGGGGGTTCCTACGAGCAGTACTTC. Translating gives CASSLRSSGGGSYEQYF. This chain uses TRBV18 with TRBJ2-7, with D possibly called TRBD1 or TRBD2 (5 bases each). Germline lookup yields CDR1 KGHSH and CDR2 LQKENI. Deletions cut 4 bases from V and 1 base from J, with 20 bases between. The CDR3 contains 17 residues.

The gene calls are TRBV6-1 and TRBJ2-3, with TRBD1 matching 11 bases. Germline values: CDR1 MNHNS, CDR2 SASEGT. The CDR3 contains 15 residues. V lost 3 bases to trimming and J lost 5 bases; unmatched junction nucleotides: 4. The CDR3 region has the DNA TGTGCCAGCAGTGACAGGACAGGGGGCAAAGATACGCAGTATTTT. It yields the protein CASSDRTGGKDTQYF.

V gene TRBV11-3 combines with J gene TRBJ2-1; 11 bases map to TRBD2. CDR1 and CDR2 (germline): SGHNT, YENEEA. Trimming at V came to 4 bases and at J to 7 bases, leaving 6 bases not matched to a gene. The CDR3 runs 15 residues. Here the CDR3 reads CASSSGTSGYNEQFF. CDR3 sequence (DNA): TGTGCCAGCAGCTCCGGGACTAGCGGATATAATGAGCAGTTCTTC.

The J gene is TRBJ2-7, the V gene TRBV7-9; 8 bases align to TRBD1. CDR1 SEHNR and CDR2 FQNEAQ come from the germline V gene (reference sequence). This CDR3 comprises 16 residues. V dropped 3 bases and J dropped 5; count of bases not matched to a gene: 12. The CDR3 spells CASSFFQRTGPHEQYF. The CDR3, as DNA: TGTGCCAGCAGCTTCTTTCAGCGGACAGGGCCGCACGAGCAGTACTTC. The full variable domain, in which reference TRBV7-9 and TRBJ2-7 provide the parts outside the CDR3, is DTGVSQNPRHKITKRGQNVTFRCDPISEHNRLYWYRQTLGQGPEFLTYFQNEAQLEKSRLLSDRFSAERPKGSFSTLEIQRTEQGDSAMYLCASSFFQRTGPHEQYFGPGTRLTVT.

The V gene is TRBV6-5, the J gene TRBJ1-1, with 9 bases matching TRBD1. V lost 1 base, J lost 4 bases, and 1 base stayed unmatched. The CDR3 runs 14 residues. Per germline, CDR1 MNHEY and CDR2 SVGAGI. CDR3 DNA: TGTGCCAGCAGTTACTTGACAGGGGGCACTGAAGCTTTCTTT. As protein: CASSYLTGGTEAFF.

This clone was observed once. The V call is TRBV7-2, the J call TRBJ2-2; D uncertain. The CDR3 totals 14 residues. V gave up 3 bases and J gave up 1 base, with 6 bases separating them. CDR1 and CDR2 from the germline V gene are SGHTA and FQGNSA. The DNA for the CDR3 is TGTGCCAGCAGCTTTCACTGGAACACCGGGGAGCTGTTTTTT. Amino acids: CASSFHWNTGELFF.

As concerns this clone: The sample has other DNA sequences that encode this CDR3 too. The chain combines TRBV7-2 with TRBJ2-1, with no clear D. Looked up from germline, CDR1 is SGHTA and CDR2 is FQGNSA. CDR3 length equals 15 residues. The V end was cut by 5 bases, the J end by 4 bases, with 15 bases between. The CDR3 here is CASSPPPLGYNEQFF. The CDR3 DNA reads TGTGCCAGCAGCCCTCCCCCACTGGGATACAATGAGCAGTTCTTC.

The chain recombines TRBV4-1 with TRBJ2-5, with a weak D call TRBD1 (6 bases). The end of the DNA fits TRBJ2-7 better, so the J call may be wrong. The V gene's germline CDR1 is MGHRA and CDR2 YSYEKL. CDR3 size: 14 residues. In DNA, the CDR3 is TGCGCCAGCAGCCAACGGGATACAGGGCACGAGCAGTACTTC. It yields the protein CASSQRDTGHEQYF.

The chain joins TRBV6-5 to TRBJ1-3; no firm D call. The V gene's germline CDR1 is MNHEY and CDR2 SVGAGI. CDR3 length: 13 amino acids. The germline V and J ends were trimmed by 4 bases and 0 bases, with 4 bases remaining between them. The CDR3 spells CASSLRSGNTIYF. The CDR3 DNA reads TGTGCCAGCAGTTTACGCTCTGGAAACACCATATATTTT.

J is TRBJ1-1 and V is TRBV2; TRBD1 aligns across 7 bases. The V and J ends lost 11 bases and 0 bases, in that order; junction bases with no gene match: 12. The CDR3 covers 15 residues. Germline CDR1 reads SNHLY; CDR2 reads FYNNEI. The CDR3 protein is CASGRGQNMNTEAFF. CDR3 DNA: TGTGCCTCAGGTAGGGGACAGAATATGAACACTGAAGCTTTCTTT.

The rearrangement uses TRBV6-4 and TRBJ2-7, with D possibly being TRBD1 (5 bases). Trimming removed 5 bases at V and 0 bases at J, with 11 bases between. There are 14 residues in the CDR3. The germline V gene encodes CDR1 MRHNA and CDR2 SNTAGT. The CDR3 protein is CASSLRADSYEQYF. CDR3 bases: TGTGCCAGCAGTCTCAGGGCTGACTCCTACGAGCAGTACTTC.

This chain connects TRBV27 to TRBJ2-7; D is uncertain. Trimming took off 5 bases at V and 6 bases at J, with 11 bases between the two ends. Germline V gene lookup returns CDR1 MNHEY and CDR2 SMNVEV (reference sequence). The CDR3 is 12 residues long. Written as DNA, the CDR3 is TGTGCCAGCAGTCCGCCCTGTTCCGAGCAGTACTTC. It codes for CASSPPCSEQYF.

This chain uses TRBV5-1 with TRBJ1-1; 8 nucleotides match TRBD1. This CDR3 has 12 residues. The germline V gene has CDR1 SGHRS and CDR2 YFSETQ. V lost 5 bases, J lost 10 bases, and 7 bases stayed unmatched. The CDR3: CASRSGTGRAFF. The CDR3 DNA reads TGCGCCAGCAGGTCCGGGACAGGTCGAGCTTTCTTT.